This T cell receptor (beta chain) derives from a study of read filtering for tumor transcriptome and immune sequencing. Study information: Mean patient age was roughly 72 years, range about 47 to 90; roughly 18 male, around 15 female. Study findings and constraints: Compared with RNA-seq, IR-seq gave much higher clonotype depth and reliability.

From roughly 400 ng of RNA, a library with molecular barcoded alpha/delta and beta/gamma adaptors was made. TCRdb ran MiXCR on the reads and lists one entry per CDR3 protein. The data show 35,000 to 50,000 distinct CDR3 sequences, roughly an eighth seen once. This CDR3 has 12 residues. The V end lost 2 bases, the J end lost 7 bases, and 9 bases lay between the germline ends. CDR1 and CDR2 (germline): SEHNR, FQNEAQ (reference sequence). This clonotype has a count of ten or more. Its antigen is not identified. The chain carries TRBV7-9 and TRBJ2-7; the D call may be TRBD1 or TRBD2 (5 bases each). This TCR was recovered from a donor at least 40 years old with multiple myeloma. Input material: a population of CD138-negative cells sorted from bone marrow. Here the CDR3 reads CASSLLGVEQYF. The CDR3 DNA sequence: TGTGCCAGCAGCTTACTGGGGGTTGAGCAGTACTTC.